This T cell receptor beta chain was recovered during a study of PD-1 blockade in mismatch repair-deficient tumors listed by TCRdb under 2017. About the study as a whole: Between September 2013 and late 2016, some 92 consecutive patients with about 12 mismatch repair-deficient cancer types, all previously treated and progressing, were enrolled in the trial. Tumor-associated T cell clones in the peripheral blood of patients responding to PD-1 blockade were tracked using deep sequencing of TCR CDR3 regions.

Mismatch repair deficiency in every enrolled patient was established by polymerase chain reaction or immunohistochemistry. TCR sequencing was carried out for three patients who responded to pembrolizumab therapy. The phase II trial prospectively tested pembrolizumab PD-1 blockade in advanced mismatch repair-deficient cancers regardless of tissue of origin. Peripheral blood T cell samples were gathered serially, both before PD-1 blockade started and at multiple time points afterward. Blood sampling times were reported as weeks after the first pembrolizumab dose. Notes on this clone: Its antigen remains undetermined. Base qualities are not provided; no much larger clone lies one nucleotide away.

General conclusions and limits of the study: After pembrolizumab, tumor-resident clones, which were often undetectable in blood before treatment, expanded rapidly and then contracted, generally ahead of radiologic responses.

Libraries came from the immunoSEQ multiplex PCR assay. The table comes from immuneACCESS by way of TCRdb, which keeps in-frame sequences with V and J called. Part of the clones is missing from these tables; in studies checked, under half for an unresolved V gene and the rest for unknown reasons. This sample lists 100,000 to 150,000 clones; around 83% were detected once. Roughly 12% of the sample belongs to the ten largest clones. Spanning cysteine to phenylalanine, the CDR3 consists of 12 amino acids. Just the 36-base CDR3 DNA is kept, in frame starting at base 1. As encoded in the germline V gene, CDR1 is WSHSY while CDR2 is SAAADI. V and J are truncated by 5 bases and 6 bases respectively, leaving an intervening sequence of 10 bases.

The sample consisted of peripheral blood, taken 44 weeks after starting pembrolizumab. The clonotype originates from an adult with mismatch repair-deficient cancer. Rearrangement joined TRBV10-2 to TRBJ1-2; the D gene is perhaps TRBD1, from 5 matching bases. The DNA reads TGCGCCAGCAGTTGGGGGAAGAATGGCTACACCTTC. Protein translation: CASSWGKNGYTF.